This paragraph covers one TCR beta chain sequence. This clone is a singleton in its sample. It lacks a known antigen. The record has no base qualities; no much larger clone is one base away. The record originates from a study of Tregs in tolerant kidney transplant recipients (dated 2019 in TCRdb). Regarding the study in general: TCRbeta sequencing was used in the study to identify donor-specific regulatory T cells before combined kidney and bone marrow transplantation, and the identified cells were then tracked after transplant. In a few healthy controls, several methods of expanding Tregs specific for an allogeneic donor were compared by TCRbeta repertoire sequencing. What the study reported, not specific to this receptor: The study was limited by small patient numbers, and the findings need validation in larger populations and under other immunosuppression protocols. Biological reproducibility was not directly addressed, though technical replication error appeared minimal. Expanding Tregs with activated donor B cells appeared to identify the most biologically relevant and donor-specific TCRbeta repertoire.

For TCRbeta CDR3 sequencing, genomic DNA from the sorted cells was extracted using the QIAGEN DNeasy Blood and Tissue Kit. Through immunoSEQ, high-throughput TCRbeta CDR3 sequencing was done commercially, including PCR amplification with internal controls and bias correction. The original methods were these. Unique productive TCRbeta sequences were defined by CDR3 nucleotide sequence where primers matched, otherwise by CDR3 amino acid sequence with Vbeta and Jbeta genes. To correct for sorting error, sequences found in more than one sorted population at a frequency ratio of 2:1 or less were discarded, and the remaining shared sequences were assigned to the population with the higher frequency. Sequences were defined as donor-reactive when expanded at least 5-fold in CFSE-low cells versus unstimulated cells and present at a frequency of at least 0.01% in CFSE-low cells. Repertoire divergence was quantified by Jensen-Shannon divergence calculated from the top 100 TCRbeta sequences ranked by frequency. For samples with multiple sequencing runs, sorting error was corrected separately for each run before the runs were pooled. TCRdb obtained this table from immuneACCESS and retained in-frame rearrangements with V and J assigned. These tables miss some clones; where compared with another copy, unresolved V genes account for less than half of the shortfall, and the remainder is unexplained. V, J and clone size are taken as reported in that table, and D and trimming were inferred from the DNA itself. The sample table lists 240,000 or so clones, roughly 84% of them with a count of one. Of the sample, under 0.65% is held by the ten largest clones.

The germline V gene provides CDR1 MNHEY and CDR2 SVGAGI. The V and J ends are trimmed by 6 bases and 5 bases, leaving 17 bases between them. The CDR3 measures 15 amino acids from cysteine to phenylalanine. The entry retains the CDR3 DNA only, 45 bases that are in frame from base 1. Thawed PBMCs were FACS-sorted into unstimulated Tregs (CD4+CD25+CD127-), CD4+ non-Tregs (CD4+CD25-), CD4 cells and CD8 cells. Blood from healthy controls was obtained either as purchased buffy coats or from healthy volunteers. Healthy control blood was separated into PBMCs by Ficoll density gradient and cryopreserved, and patient PBMCs were collected both before and after transplant.

The chain was built from TRBV6-5 and TRBJ1-5, with a weak D call of TRBD1 (5 bases match). The sequencing input was CD4+ T cells from blood. The receptor was isolated from a human donor in good health. The nucleotide sequence reads TGTGCCAGCAGCTCACCGGGACGGGGGGATCAGCCCCAGCATTTT. It is translated as CASSSPGRGDQPQHF.